One and the same sample provided the 5 T cell receptor beta chains below, sequenced in a study of post-analysis software for immune sequencing data. Whole-study findings and limits: Relative to controls, patients had 4 or 5 TRBV segments at higher frequency, with TRBV5-6, TRBV5-1 and TRBV20-1 among these.

Their cognate antigens are unknown. Presence of unique molecular identifiers characterized the TCR beta cDNA libraries. Using its own MiXCR run on the PCR reads, TCRdb lists one record per CDR3 protein. The sample has 800,000 to 950,000 distinct CDR3 sequences; under 70% are singletons. Sequencing input: blood. The receptors here all came from a girl between 5 and 17 years old with multiple sclerosis.

This chain uses TRBV30 with TRBJ2-7; D may be TRBD2 (7 bases). The CDR3 spans 12 residues. Germline-derived CDR1 and CDR2 are GTSNPN and SVGIG (reference sequence). Deletions cut 2 bases from V and 5 bases from J, with 10 bases between. CDR3 bases: TGTGCCTGGAGTCAGGGGAGGGACGAGCAGTACTTC. This sequence encodes CAWSQGRDEQYF.

This rearrangement joins TRBV5-1 to TRBJ2-3, with TRBD2 matching over 7 bases. Per the germline V gene, CDR1 is SGHRS and CDR2 is YFSETQ. The trim removed 4 bases at V and 5 bases at J, leaving 7 bases unmatched. The length of the CDR3 is 14 residues. The CDR3 DNA reads TGCGCCAGCAGCGTAACTAGCGCGAGAGATACGCAGTATTTT. Translated, it gives CASSVTSARDTQYF.

This clonotype was detected a few times. The gene calls are TRBV29-1 and TRBJ2-5, with D possibly matching TRBD2 (6 bases). The ends were cut back, 5 bases at V and 5 bases at J, with 21 bases in the middle. Per the germline V gene, CDR1 is SQVTM and CDR2 is ANQGSEA. This CDR3 has 15 residues. DNA of the CDR3: TGCAGCGTTTTGCGGAGCAGCGGGTTTGGCGAGACCCAGTACTTC. It is translated as CSVLRSSGFGETQYF.

The chain links TRBV20-1 to TRBJ2-5; no clear D gene. The closer fit of TRBJ2-7 to the DNA end suggests the J call may be wrong. The CDR3 totals 14 residues. In germline, CDR1 is DFQATT, CDR2 SNEGSKA (reference sequence). CDR3 in amino acids: CSARVQEPYYEQYF. CDR3 nucleotide sequence: TGCAGTGCTAGAGTTCAGGAGCCTTACTACGAGCAGTACTTC.

This clonotype turned up a few times. The chain links TRBV6-5 to TRBJ1-1; tentatively, D is TRBD1 (6 bases). CDR3 length equals 14 residues. With 2 bases removed from V and 3 bases from J, the gap between germline ends came to 10 bases. The germline CDR1 and CDR2 sequences are MNHEY and SVGAGI. The CDR3 spells CASSYNRDYTEAFF. As DNA, the CDR3 is TGTGCCAGCAGTTACAACAGGGATTACACTGAAGCTTTCTTT.